These 17 T cell receptor beta chains were sequenced from one sample in a study of control samples from healthy donors and cancer patients (dated by TCRdb to about 2020). Library prep was done by the immunoSEQ multiplex PCR assay. This is the immuneACCESS table as TCRdb keeps it, with only in-frame sequences that have V and J called. A part of the clones is gone; compared with another copy, unresolved V genes explain less than half, and the rest is unexplained. The sample table holds 90,000 or so clones, of which about 86% were seen once. Roughly 1.2% of the sample rests with the top ten. Sequencing input: blood. Receptor source: a woman in her forties or fifties in good health.

This chain connects TRBV7-7 to TRBJ2-7; 7 nucleotides line up with TRBD1. After removal of 1 base from V and 2 bases from J, the junction contained 5 bases not matched to a gene. This CDR3 is built from 15 residues. Germline loops: CDR1 SSHAT, CDR2 FNYEAQ (reference sequence). The CDR3 reads CASSLGSGTAYEQYF. Written as DNA, the CDR3 is TGTGCCAGCAGCTTAGGTTCCGGGACAGCCTACGAGCAGTACTTC. The whole variable domain, remainder taken from reference TRBV7-7 and TRBJ2-7, is GAGVSQSPRYKVTKRGQDVTLRCDPISSHATLYWYQQALGQGPEFLTYFNYEAQPDKSGLPSDRFSAERPEGSISTLTIQRTEQRDSAMYRCASSLGSGTAYEQYFGPGTRLTVT.

The V and J genes are TRBV6-5 and TRBJ1-2, with no clear D. V dropped 6 bases and J dropped 7 bases, with 15 bases sitting between them. The CDR3 spans 13 residues. Germline V gives CDR1 MNHEY, CDR2 SVGAGI. The CDR3 reads CASSSPSMVGYTF. CDR3 DNA sequence: TGTGCCAGCAGCTCCCCAAGTATGGTTGGCTACACCTTC.

This clone was counted many times. The gene calls are TRBV4-2 and TRBJ2-5; possible D gene TRBD2, 6 bases. Germline V lookup: CDR1 LGHNA, CDR2 YNFKEQ. The V end was cut by 0 bases, the J end by 0 bases, with 17 bases between. The CDR3 is made up of 18 amino acids. The CDR3 DNA reads as TGTGCCAGCAGCCAAGAGCCGGCGGGGTCGAAGTACCAAGAGACCCAGTACTTC. This encodes CASSQEPAGSKYQETQYF.

The gene calls are TRBV15 and TRBJ2-1; no firm D call. Trimming removed 6 bases from V and 8 bases from J, with 8 bases in between. CDR3 size: 11 residues. In germline, CDR1 is LNHNV, CDR2 YYDKDF (reference sequence). CDR3 amino acids: CATRGIDEQFF. The CDR3 nucleotides read TGTGCCACCAGGGGCATCGATGAGCAGTTCTTC. Full variable domain (outside the CDR3, taken from reference TRBV15 and TRBJ2-1): DAMVIQNPRYQVTQFGKPVTLSCSQTLNHNVMYWYQQKSSQAPKLLFHYYDKDFNNEADTPDNFQSRRPNTSFCFLDIRSPGLGDTAMYLCATRGIDEQFFGPGTRLTVL.

In its sample, this clone was seen once. The chain employs TRBV12-3 or TRBV12-4 and TRBJ2-3; no reliable D call. The CDR3 has 13 amino acids. Trimming pared 7 bases from V and 1 base from J, leaving 9 bases between. CDR3 amino acids: CASNRVGTDTQYF. In nucleotides, the CDR3 is TGTGCCAGCAATCGGGTAGGCACAGATACGCAGTATTTT.

The rearrangement links TRBV7-9 to TRBJ1-1; D gene ambiguous. The germline V gene encodes CDR1 SEHNR and CDR2 FQNEAQ (reference sequence). V was clipped by 6 bases and J by 0 bases, with 17 bases between them. This CDR3 contains 16 residues. CDR3 sequence: CASRGMGLAMNTEAFF. The CDR3 bases are TGTGCCAGCAGAGGAATGGGCCTCGCCATGAACACTGAAGCTTTCTTT.

The gene calls are TRBV7-9 and TRBJ1-5; no clear D gene. Trimming removed 5 bases from V and 7 bases from J, with 12 bases in between. CDR3 length equals 13 residues. Germline CDR1 is SEHNR and CDR2 is FQNEAQ (reference sequence). The CDR3 bases are TGTGCCAGCAGCATTCGAAAGGGACAGCCCCAGCATTTT. Protein: CASSIRKGQPQHF.

The CDR3 DNA follows: TGTGCCAGCAGCCCATCGCCAGAATCCTACGAGCAGTACTTC. Translating it yields CASSPSPESYEQYF. The chain is built from TRBV7-2 and TRBJ2-7; D not certain. This CDR3 comprises 14 residues. The V gene's germline CDR1 is SGHTA and CDR2 FQGNSA. V was clipped by 5 bases and J by 1 base, with 12 bases between them.

The V call is TRBV29-1, the J call TRBJ2-2; D remains ambiguous. There are 12 residues in the CDR3. Trimming stripped 6 bases from V and 2 bases from J, with 7 bases between. Germline V gives CDR1 SQVTM, CDR2 ANQGSEA. CDR3 residues: CSVDPNTGELFF. The CDR3 DNA reads TGCAGCGTCGATCCTAACACCGGGGAGCTGTTTTTT.

The chain has TRBV27 and TRBJ2-3, with TRBD2 as a possible D gene (5 bases). V lost 5 bases to trimming and J lost 5 bases, with 29 bases between them. In germline, CDR1 is MNHEY, CDR2 SMNVEV (reference sequence). The CDR3 sequence is 19 residues long. In nucleotides, the CDR3 is TGTGCCAGCAGTCCGTCAGAAGGTTTGCTAGCCCTGATCGTAGATACGCAGTATTTT. As protein: CASSPSEGLLALIVDTQYF.

The chain employs TRBV28 and TRBJ2-2, with D hard to call. The CDR3 covers 13 residues. Per germline, CDR1 MDHEN and CDR2 SYDVKM. Trimming pared 5 bases from V and 3 bases from J, leaving 7 bases between. Written as DNA, the CDR3 is TGTGCCAGCAGTCCTCTCTACACCGGGGAGCTGTTTTTT. Translating it yields CASSPLYTGELFF.

This sequence joins TRBV11-2 and TRBJ1-4; TRBD1 agrees at 7 bases. Germline CDR1 and CDR2: SGHAT and FQNNGV. The CDR3 has 18 amino acids. V lost 3 bases to trimming and J lost 0 bases; unmatched junction nucleotides: 10. CDR3 protein: CASSFVSGGLATNEKLFF. CDR3 DNA: TGTGCCAGCAGCTTCGTATCAGGGGGTCTTGCAACTAATGAAAAACTGTTTTTT.

The chain carries TRBV6-2 or TRBV6-3 and TRBJ1-3; D unresolved. The CDR3 has 15 residues. Trimming removed 2 bases from V and 4 bases from J, with 12 bases in between. The germline gives CDR1 MNHEY, CDR2 SVGEGT. The CDR3 region is CASSYGQEAGNTIYF. CDR3 bases: TGTGCCAGCAGTTACGGGCAGGAAGCCGGAAACACCATATATTTT.

This clone was seen just once. The J gene is TRBJ1-1, the V gene TRBV19; D is ambiguous. CDR1 is LNHDA, CDR2 SQIVND, per germline (reference sequence). The V end was cut by 9 bases, the J end by 0 bases, with 11 bases between. The CDR3 spans 13 residues. CDR3 sequence (DNA): TGTGCCAGCGGGGAGGGAATGAACACTGAAGCTTTCTTT. This codes for CASGEGMNTEAFF.

The chain employs TRBV5-1 and TRBJ1-1; 9 bases match TRBD1. The V and J ends lost 6 bases and 1 base, in that order; junction bases with no gene match: 4. This CDR3 has 14 residues. Germline V gene lookup returns CDR1 SGHRS and CDR2 YFSETQ. This CDR3 reads CASTQDRGNTEAFF. DNA for the CDR3: TGCGCCAGCACCCAGGACAGGGGGAACACTGAAGCTTTCTTT.

The chain has TRBV5-4 and TRBJ1-2; D remains ambiguous. This CDR3 has 14 amino acids. Trimming cost V 0 bases and J 2 bases, with 8 bases left between them. Germline V gene data show CDR1 as SGHNT and CDR2 as YYREEE (reference sequence). The CDR3 DNA reads as TGTGCCAGCAGCTTGGCTAGAGGGAACTATGGCTACACCTTC. This sequence encodes CASSLARGNYGYTF.

This rearrangement joins TRBV6-6 to TRBJ2-2; the D call may be TRBD1 or TRBD2 (5 bases each). Germline assignment: CDR1 MNHNY and CDR2 SVGAGI (reference sequence). The CDR3 runs 16 residues. The DNA for the CDR3 is TGTGGCACGGGACGCTCGTGGAGTCCGGACACCGGGGAGCTGTTTTTT. It is translated as CGTGRSWSPDTGELFF.